These 13 T cell receptor beta chains were sequenced from one sample in a study of blood T cell repertoires in COVID-19. Assay: immunoSEQ multiplex PCR; the TCRdb copy retains only in-frame clones and omits some. Of about 260,000 clones detected, about 90% appear once; the ten largest clones hold less than 1.6%. The sequencing input was peripheral blood. The receptors derive from a woman aged 40 to 55 who had recovered from COVID-19.

This clone was seen only once. This chain joins TRBV10-3 and TRBJ1-2, with 8 bases aligning to TRBD1. Trimming took 6 bases from V and 8 from J; bases not matched to a gene: 11. The CDR3 is 14 amino acids. CDR1 ENHRY and CDR2 SYGVKD come from the germline V gene. The CDR3 sequence is CAISELGQGLGYTF. The CDR3 DNA follows: TGTGCCATCAGCGAGCTAGGACAGGGATTGGGCTACACCTTC.

The chain uses TRBV5-1 and TRBJ2-7; D not certain. The CDR3 length is 15 residues. Germline V gene lookup returns CDR1 SGHRS and CDR2 YFSETQ. The ends were cut back, 0 bases at V and 4 bases at J, with 14 bases in the middle. CDR3 DNA sequence: TGCGCCAGCAGCTTGGGGCAGCTAGTCCGGTACGAGCAGTACTTC. Amino acid sequence: CASSLGQLVRYEQYF.

The V and J genes are TRBV5-6 and TRBJ2-4, with no clear D. The germline gives CDR1 SGHDT, CDR2 YYEEEE. The CDR3 has 17 residues. Trimming shortened V by 4 bases and J by 0 bases, and 17 bases separated the two germline ends. The CDR3 protein is CASSASLRVLAKNIQYF. The CDR3 region has the DNA TGTGCCAGCAGCGCATCCCTTCGGGTGCTAGCCAAAAACATTCAGTACTTC.

The V call is TRBV20-1, the J call TRBJ1-1; D may be TRBD1 (5 bases). Germline V lookup: CDR1 DFQATT, CDR2 SNEGSKA (reference sequence). The CDR3 length is 11 residues. V was trimmed by 6 bases and J by 4 bases, leaving 9 bases between them. CDR3 in amino acids: CSAKGITEAFF. As DNA, the CDR3 is TGCAGTGCCAAGGGGATCACTGAAGCTTTCTTT.

V usage is TRBV9 and J usage is TRBJ1-2; tentatively, D is TRBD1 (6 bases). The CDR3 has 13 amino acids. V was trimmed by 2 bases and J by 7 bases, leaving 12 bases between them. CDR1 is SGDLS, CDR2 YYNGEE, per germline. CDR3 coding DNA: TGTGCCAGCAGCGTGTCGACAGGAGGTGGCTACACCTTC. Its translation: CASSVSTGGGYTF. The full variable domain, completed using reference TRBV9 and TRBJ1-2, is DSGVTQTPKHLITATGQRVTLRCSPRSGDLSVYWYQQSLDQGLQFLIQYYNGEERAKGNILERFSAQQFPDLHSELNLSSLELGDSALYFCASSVSTGGGYTFGSGTRLTVV.

This chain uses TRBV7-3 with TRBJ1-2; 8 bases fit TRBD1. In germline, CDR1 is SGHTA, CDR2 FQGTGA. The V and J ends lost 5 bases and 2 bases, in that order; junction bases with no gene match: 7. The CDR3 is 15 residues long. This CDR3 is CASSPLTGANYGYTF. The CDR3 DNA is TGTGCCAGCAGCCCCCTGACAGGGGCGAACTATGGCTACACCTTC.

CDR3 amino acids: CASSFTQGALDGYTF. DNA of the CDR3: TGTGCCAGCAGCTTTACCCAGGGGGCGCTGGACGGCTACACCTTC. This chain uses TRBV11-2 with TRBJ1-2; 8 bases are a match to TRBD1. The CDR3 consists of 15 residues. After removal of 3 bases from V and 8 bases from J, the junction contained 11 bases not matched to a gene. The germline gives CDR1 SGHAT, CDR2 FQNNGV.

V usage is TRBV14 and J usage is TRBJ2-7; weak D call: TRBD2 (5 bases). Germline CDR1 reads SGHDN; CDR2 reads FVKESK. The germline V and J ends were trimmed by 4 bases and 1 base, with 17 bases remaining between them. The CDR3 loop spans 16 amino acids. As DNA, the CDR3 is TGTGCCAGCAGCCCGGGCCCCGGACTGACATCCTACGAGCAGTACTTC. Its protein is CASSPGPGLTSYEQYF.

In its sample, this clone was seen once. J is TRBJ2-1 and V is TRBV14; 8 nucleotides align to TRBD2. Per germline, CDR1 SGHDN and CDR2 FVKESK. Trimming removed 4 bases from V and 7 bases from J; junction bases left unmatched: 6. The CDR3 covers 14 residues. This CDR3 reads CASSLPGGANEQFF. For the CDR3, the DNA is TGTGCCAGCAGCCTTCCCGGGGGGGCGAATGAGCAGTTCTTC.

This chain connects TRBV15 to TRBJ2-5; 10 bases align to TRBD2. Per germline, CDR1 LNHNV and CDR2 YYDKDF (reference sequence). V was clipped by 4 bases and J by 4 bases; unmatched bases: 9. There are 16 residues in the CDR3. The chain's CDR3 is CATSIGGAGGGETQYF. The CDR3 DNA reads TGTGCCACCAGCATCGGTGGAGCGGGGGGGGGAGAGACCCAGTACTTC. Full variable domain (missing parts from reference TRBV15 and TRBJ2-5): DAMVIQNPRYQVTQFGKPVTLSCSQTLNHNVMYWYQQKSSQAPKLLFHYYDKDFNNEADTPDNFQSRRPNTSFCFLDIRSPGLGDTAMYLCATSIGGAGGGETQYFGPGTRLLVL.

The J gene is TRBJ1-1, the V gene TRBV7-2; D may be TRBD1 (5 bases). Germline CDR1 is SGHTA and CDR2 is FQGNSA. The V gene lost 5 bases and the J gene lost 2 bases, with 12 bases spanning the gap. The CDR3 totals 14 residues. This CDR3 reads CASSIRQFNTEAFF. CDR3 DNA sequence: TGTGCCAGCAGCATACGACAGTTCAACACTGAAGCTTTCTTT.

The gene calls are TRBV6-4 and TRBJ1-1; D gene uncertain. Deletions cut 4 bases from V and 4 bases from J, with 10 bases between. This CDR3 has 13 residues. CDR1 is MRHNA and CDR2 is SNTAGT in the germline V gene. For the CDR3, the DNA is TGTGCCAGCAGTGCGCAAGAGGGCACTGAAGCTTTCTTT. This encodes CASSAQEGTEAFF.

The chain is built from TRBV7-9 and TRBJ1-3, with TRBD1 as a possible D gene (5 bases). The CDR3 is 13 amino acids. The ends were cut back, 5 bases at V and 7 bases at J, with 12 bases in the middle. Germline CDR1 and CDR2: SEHNR and FQNEAQ (reference sequence). CDR3 amino acids: CASSINGGNTIYF. CDR3 in DNA: TGTGCCAGCAGCATAAATGGGGGGAACACCATATATTTT.